A single T cell receptor beta chain is shown here with its context. The sample comes from a study of shared clonotypes between healthy human individuals. TCRdb's table, derived via immunoSEQ multiplex PCR, lists solely in-frame clones and lacks some. This table has 200,000 to 250,000 clones, approximately 70% appearing once. J lost 7 bases, V lost 1 base, and 11 bases had no gene match. Per germline, CDR1 SGHTA and CDR2 FQGNSA. CDR3 size: 16 residues. The sequence was collected from a man between 25 and 39 years old in good health. Material for sequencing was memory CD4+ T cells sorted from blood. This sample's subset: CD45RA-negative fraction. The chain couples TRBV7-2 to TRBJ2-7, with TRBD2 identical over 9 bases. DNA of the CDR3: TGTGCCAGCAGCTTAGTTAGCGTACCCGCGGGAGGGGAGCAGTACTTC. As protein: CASSLVSVPAGGEQYF.